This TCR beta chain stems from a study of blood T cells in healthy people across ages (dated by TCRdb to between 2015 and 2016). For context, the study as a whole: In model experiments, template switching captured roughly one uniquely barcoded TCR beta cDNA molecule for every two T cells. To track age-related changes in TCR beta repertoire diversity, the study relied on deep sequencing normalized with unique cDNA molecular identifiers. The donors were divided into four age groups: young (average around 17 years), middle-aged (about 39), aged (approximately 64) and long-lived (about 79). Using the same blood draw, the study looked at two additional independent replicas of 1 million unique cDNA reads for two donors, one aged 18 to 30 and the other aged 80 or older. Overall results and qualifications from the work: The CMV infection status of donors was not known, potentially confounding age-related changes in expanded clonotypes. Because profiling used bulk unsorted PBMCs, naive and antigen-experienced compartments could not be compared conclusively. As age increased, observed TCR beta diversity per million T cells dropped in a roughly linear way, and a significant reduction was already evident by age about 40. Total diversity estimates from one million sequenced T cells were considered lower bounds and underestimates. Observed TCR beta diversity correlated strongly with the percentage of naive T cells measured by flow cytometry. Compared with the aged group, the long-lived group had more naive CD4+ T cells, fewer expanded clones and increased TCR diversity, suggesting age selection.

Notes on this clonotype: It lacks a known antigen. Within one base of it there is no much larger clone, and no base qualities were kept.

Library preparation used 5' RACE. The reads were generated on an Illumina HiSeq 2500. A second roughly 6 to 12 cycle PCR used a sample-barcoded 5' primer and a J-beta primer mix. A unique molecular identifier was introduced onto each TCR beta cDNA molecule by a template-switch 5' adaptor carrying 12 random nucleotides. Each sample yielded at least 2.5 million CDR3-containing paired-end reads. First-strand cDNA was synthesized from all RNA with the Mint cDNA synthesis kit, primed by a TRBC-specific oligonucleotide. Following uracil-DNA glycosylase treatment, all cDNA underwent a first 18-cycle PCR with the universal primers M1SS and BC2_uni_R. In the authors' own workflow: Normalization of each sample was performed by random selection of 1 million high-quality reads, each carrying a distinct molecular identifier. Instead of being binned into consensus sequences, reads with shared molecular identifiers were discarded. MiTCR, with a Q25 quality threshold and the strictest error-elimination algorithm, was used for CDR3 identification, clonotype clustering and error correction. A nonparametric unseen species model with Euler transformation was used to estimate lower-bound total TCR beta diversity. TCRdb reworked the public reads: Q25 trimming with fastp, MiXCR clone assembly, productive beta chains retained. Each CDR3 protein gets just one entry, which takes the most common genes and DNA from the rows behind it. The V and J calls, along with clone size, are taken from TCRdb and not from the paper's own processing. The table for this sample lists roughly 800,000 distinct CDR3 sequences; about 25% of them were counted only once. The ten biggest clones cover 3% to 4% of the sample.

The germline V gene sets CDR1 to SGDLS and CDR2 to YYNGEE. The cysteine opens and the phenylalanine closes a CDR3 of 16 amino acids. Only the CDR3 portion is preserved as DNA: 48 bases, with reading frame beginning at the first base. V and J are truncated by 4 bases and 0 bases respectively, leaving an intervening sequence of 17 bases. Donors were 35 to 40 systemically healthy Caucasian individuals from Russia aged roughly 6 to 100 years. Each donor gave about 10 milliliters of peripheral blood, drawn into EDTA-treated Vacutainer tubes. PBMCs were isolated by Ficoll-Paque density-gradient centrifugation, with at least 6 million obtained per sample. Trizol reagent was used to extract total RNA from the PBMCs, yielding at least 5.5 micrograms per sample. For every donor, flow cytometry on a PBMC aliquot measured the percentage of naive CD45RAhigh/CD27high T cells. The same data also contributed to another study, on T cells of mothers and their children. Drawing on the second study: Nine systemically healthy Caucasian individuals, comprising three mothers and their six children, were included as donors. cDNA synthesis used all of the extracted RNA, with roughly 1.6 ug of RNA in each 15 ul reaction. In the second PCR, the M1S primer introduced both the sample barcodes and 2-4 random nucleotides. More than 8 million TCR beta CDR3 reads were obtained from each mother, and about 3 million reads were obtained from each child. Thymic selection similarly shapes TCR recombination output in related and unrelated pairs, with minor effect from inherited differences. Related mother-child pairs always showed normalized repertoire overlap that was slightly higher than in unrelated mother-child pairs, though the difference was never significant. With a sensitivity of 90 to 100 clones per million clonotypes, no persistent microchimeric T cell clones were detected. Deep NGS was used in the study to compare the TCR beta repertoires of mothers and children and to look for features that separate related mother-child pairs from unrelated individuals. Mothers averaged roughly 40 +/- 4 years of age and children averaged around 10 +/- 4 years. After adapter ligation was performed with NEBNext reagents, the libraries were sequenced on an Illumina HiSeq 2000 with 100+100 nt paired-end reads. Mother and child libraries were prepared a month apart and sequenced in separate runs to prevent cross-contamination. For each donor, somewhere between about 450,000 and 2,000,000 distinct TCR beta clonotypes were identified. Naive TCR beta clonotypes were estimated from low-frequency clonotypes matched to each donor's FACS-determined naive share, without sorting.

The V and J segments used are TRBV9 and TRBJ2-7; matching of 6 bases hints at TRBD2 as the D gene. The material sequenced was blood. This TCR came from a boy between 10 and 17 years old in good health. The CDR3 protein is CASSPYPGLSSYEQYF. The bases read TGTGCCAGCAGCCCCTATCCGGGACTCAGCTCCTACGAGCAGTACTTC.